The source of this TCR beta chain is a study of blood T cells in healthy people across ages. The CDR3 length is 16 residues. Germline CDR1 MNHNY, CDR2 SVGAGI (reference sequence). Trimming removed 5 bases from V and 2 bases from J; junction bases left unmatched: 11. The second PCR ran roughly 7 to 11 cycles with a sample-barcoded 5' primer and J-beta primers. TCRdb itself ran the 5' RACE reads through MiXCR, one entry per CDR3 protein. The table has about 720,000 distinct CDR3 sequences, approximately 25% seen once. This clonotype was detected ten times or more. This same sample was also taken into another study, of T cells of mothers and their children. That study reports: Microchimeric T cell clones that persisted were not detected.

The clonotype originates from a boy younger than 18 in good health. The source material was blood. The chain has TRBV6-6 and TRBJ2-5, with 7 bases matching TRBD2. CDR3 sequence reads: CASSHGLIGGQETQYF. In DNA form, the CDR3 reads TGTGCCAGCAGTCACGGGCTCATCGGGGGGCAAGAGACCCAGTACTTC.